The present T cell receptor (beta chain) was sequenced within a study of blood T cell repertoires in COVID-19. As for the study in general: There were acute and convalescent COVID-19 samples, and they came from the United States, Italy and Spain. PBMCs, B-cell-depleted T cells, or T cells provided the cDNA or gDNA that made up the material.

CDR3 length: 15 amino acids. V was cut by 2 bases and J by 0 bases, with 9 bases left in between. Germline V CDR1 and CDR2: SGDLS, YYNGEE. In the case of this clone: Other DNA sequences in the sample encode the same CDR3.

Enrolment of Seattle patients took place during active infection, and they were followed longitudinally. In the authors' methods: How many nucleated cells were present was estimated from reference gene primer amplification. TCRdb keeps only in-frame clones here, not all; method: immunoSEQ multiplex PCR. D and trimming come from the DNA, and the V and J calls and clone size come from that table. The data hold about 89,000 clones, with 65% to 85% observed a single time. This clonotype was sampled from an older man with COVID-19, enrolled during active disease. V and J are TRBV9 and TRBJ2-1, with D perhaps matching TRBD2 (6 bases). The sequenced material came from peripheral blood. The CDR3 loop reads CASSVKTSSYNEQFF. CDR3 nucleotide sequence: TGTGCCAGCAGCGTGAAGACTAGCTCCTACAATGAGCAGTTCTTC.